These T cell receptor beta chains were read from a single sample in a study of shared clonotypes between healthy human individuals. Only in-frame clones appear in the TCRdb table, and some are missing; sequencing was by immunoSEQ multiplex PCR. The sample comprises 170,000 or so clones, 65% to 70% of which are singletons, and about 10% rests with the top ten. The sequencing sample was made of memory CD4+ T cells sorted from blood. The receptors originated from a young man in good health. Both conserved end residues are trimmed from each CDR3. Fields, in order: J gene, clone size, V gene, CDR3 protein. Only some rows state a clone size, as once, few, many or a class for expanded clones.

TRBJ2-1 . TRBV21-1 ASSLEKGGNYYNEQF
TRBJ2-2 . TRBV28 ASSSEAGDTGELF
TRBJ1-1 many TRBV2 ASSPWTEAF
TRBJ1-2 . TRBV7-7 ASSRDGTGEIYGYT
TRBJ2-5 . TRBV10-1 ASSESTSSGQETQY
TRBJ2-3 few TRBV7-2 ASSTPGTRTDTQY
TRBJ2-1 . TRBV7-9 ASSSRGQGHNEQF
TRBJ2-7 . TRBV28 ASSLAHRRYEQY
TRBJ2-2 once TRBV21-1 ASSTHGGPWDTGELF
TRBJ2-7 . TRBV15 ATSRDHEQY
TRBJ2-1 . TRBV5-6 ASSLPPYNEQF
TRBJ2-3 . TRBV5-1 ASSLNGGLAGGTDTQY
TRBJ1-1 . TRBV18 ASSPGLSSRVATEAF
TRBJ1-4 . TRBV28 ASSLGTVEKLF
TRBJ2-7 . TRBV5-6 ASSKGLVTYYEQY
TRBJ2-7 . TRBV5-1 ASSFNSRLARTYEQY
TRBJ1-1 . TRBV12-5 ASGFWLDGSEAF
TRBJ2-1 . TRBV6-5 ASRIDREAVSEQF
TRBJ2-7 . TRBV5-4 ASSFFPRGTGVSYEQY
TRBJ1-5 many TRBV11-2 ASSLESGAQPQH
TRBJ1-2 . TRBV10-3 AITNPTGVKNYGYT
TRBJ1-1 . TRBV18 ASSPPMNTEAF
TRBJ1-4 . TRBV6-5 ASSRGQSNEKLF
TRBJ2-5 . TRBV12-5 ASGLGISGSMGETQY
TRBJ2-2 . TRBV7-9 ASSPGGWSTGELF
TRBJ1-2 few TRBV11-2 ASSGGVRDSRGYGYT
TRBJ2-7 . TRBV10-3 AISPGHGVVGQY
TRBJ2-2 . TRBV10-3 AISGGTNTGELF
TRBJ2-7 . TRBV7-4 ASSATRAYEQY
TRBJ1-1 . TRBV29-1 SVADRPDGDTEAF
TRBJ2-1 . TRBV23-1 ASSLGSWELTDNEQF
TRBJ1-2 . TRBV6-1 ASSGAPAGGYT
TRBJ2-4 few TRBV29-1 SVDTGNTNIQY
TRBJ1-5 . TRBV5-1 ASSPGQGEQPQH
TRBJ2-1 many TRBV14 ASSQDIRGETSGPGGGYNEQF
TRBJ2-5 few TRBV28 ATGAGSFQETQY
TRBJ1-5 few TRBV30 AWSAGVGYQPQH
TRBJ1-1 . TRBV7-9 ASSTTGVSEAF
TRBJ2-1 . TRBV5-1 ASSLVPGTSYNEQF
TRBJ2-7 few TRBV6-5 ASSRDSLFEQY
TRBJ1-3 few TRBV6-6 ASIRDAGNTIY
TRBJ2-5 . TRBV10-1 ASSDNFGETQY
TRBJ1-5 . TRBV12-2 ASRLAGQSNQPQH
TRBJ2-1 many TRBV14 ASSQGQAGGGNEQF
TRBJ2-1 . TRBV5-1 ASSLDGVDEQF
TRBJ1-1 . TRBV28 ASSFQRQGRAF
TRBJ2-7 . TRBV29-1 SGGTGVYEQY
TRBJ1-3 . TRBV9 ASSAQGVSGNTIY
TRBJ1-4 . TRBV18 ASYSGLGQANEKLF
TRBJ2-7 many TRBV6-5 ASRSGSEQY
TRBJ2-7 few TRBV18 ASSPSGWEQY
TRBJ2-3 . TRBV5-1 ASSDLDTQY
TRBJ2-6 . TRBV10-3 AIRGSSGANVLT
TRBJ2-2 . TRBV10-3 ATGAAGGANTGELF
TRBJ1-2 . TRBV10-3 AIAPGEPYLLTQNYGYT
TRBJ2-5 . TRBV7-7 ASSSGQGTKTQY
TRBJ1-5 . TRBV15 ATSRGFTGRSNQPQH
TRBJ2-5 . TRBV4-3 ASSIDRGETQY